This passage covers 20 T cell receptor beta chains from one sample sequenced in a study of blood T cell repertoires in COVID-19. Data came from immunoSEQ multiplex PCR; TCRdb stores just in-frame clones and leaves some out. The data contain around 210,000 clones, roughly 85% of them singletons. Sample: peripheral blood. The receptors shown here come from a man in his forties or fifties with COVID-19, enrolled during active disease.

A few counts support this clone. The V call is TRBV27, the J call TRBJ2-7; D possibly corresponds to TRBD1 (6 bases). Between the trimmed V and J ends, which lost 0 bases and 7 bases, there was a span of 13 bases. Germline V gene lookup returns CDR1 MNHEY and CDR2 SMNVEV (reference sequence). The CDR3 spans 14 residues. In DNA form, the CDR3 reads TGTGCCAGCAGTTTATCGGGCAGGGGAAATGAGCAGTACTTC. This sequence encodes CASSLSGRGNEQYF.

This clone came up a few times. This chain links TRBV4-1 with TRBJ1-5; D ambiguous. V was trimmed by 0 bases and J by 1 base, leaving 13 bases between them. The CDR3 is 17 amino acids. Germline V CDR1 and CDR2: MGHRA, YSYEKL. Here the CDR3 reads CASSQEVGQASNQPQHF. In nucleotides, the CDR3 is TGCGCCAGCAGCCAAGAGGTTGGGCAGGCCAGCAATCAGCCCCAGCATTTT.

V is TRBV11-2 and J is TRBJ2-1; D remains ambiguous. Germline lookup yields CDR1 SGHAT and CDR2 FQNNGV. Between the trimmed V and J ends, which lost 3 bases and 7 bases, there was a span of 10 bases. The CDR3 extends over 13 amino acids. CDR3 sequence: CASSFTVLNEQFF. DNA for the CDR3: TGTGCCAGCAGCTTCACAGTCCTGAATGAGCAGTTCTTC.

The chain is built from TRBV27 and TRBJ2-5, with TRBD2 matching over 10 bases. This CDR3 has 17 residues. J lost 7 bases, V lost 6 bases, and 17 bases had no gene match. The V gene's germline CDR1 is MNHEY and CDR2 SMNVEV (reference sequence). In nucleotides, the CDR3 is TGTGCCAGCAGCCAAACCACCATGAAGCGGGGGGGCAGGACCCAGTACTTC. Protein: CASSQTTMKRGGRTQYF.

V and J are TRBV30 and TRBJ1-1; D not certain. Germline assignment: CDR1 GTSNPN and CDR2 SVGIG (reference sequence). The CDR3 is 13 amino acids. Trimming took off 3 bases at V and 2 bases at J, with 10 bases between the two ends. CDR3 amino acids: CAWRKSGNTEAFF. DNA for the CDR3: TGTGCCTGGAGGAAGTCAGGAAACACTGAAGCTTTCTTT.

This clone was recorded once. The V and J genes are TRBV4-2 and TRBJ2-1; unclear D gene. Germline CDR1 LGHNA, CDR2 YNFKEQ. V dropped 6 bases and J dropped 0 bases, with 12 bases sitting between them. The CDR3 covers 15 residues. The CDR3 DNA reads TGTGCCAGCAGTCCTATAACGGTCTCCTACAATGAGCAGTTCTTC. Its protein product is CASSPITVSYNEQFF.

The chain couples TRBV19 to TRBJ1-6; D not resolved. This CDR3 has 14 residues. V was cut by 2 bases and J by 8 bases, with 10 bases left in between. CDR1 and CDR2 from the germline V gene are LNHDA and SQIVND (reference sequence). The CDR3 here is CASSITGADSPLHF. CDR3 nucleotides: TGTGCCAGTAGTATAACGGGAGCGGATTCACCCCTCCACTTT. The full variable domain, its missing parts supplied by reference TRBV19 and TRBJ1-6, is DGGITQSPKYLFRKEGQNVTLSCEQNLNHDAMYWYRQDPGQGLRLIYYSQIVNDFQKGDIAEGYSVSREKKESFPLTVTSAQKNPTAFYLCASSITGADSPLHFGNGTRLTVT.

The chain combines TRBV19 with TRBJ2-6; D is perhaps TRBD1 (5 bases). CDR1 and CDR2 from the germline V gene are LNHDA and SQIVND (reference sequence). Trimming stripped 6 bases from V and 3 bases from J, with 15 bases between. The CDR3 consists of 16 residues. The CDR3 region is CASSDPGQVGANVLTF. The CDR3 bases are TGTGCCAGTAGCGACCCCGGACAAGTTGGGGCCAACGTCCTGACTTTC.

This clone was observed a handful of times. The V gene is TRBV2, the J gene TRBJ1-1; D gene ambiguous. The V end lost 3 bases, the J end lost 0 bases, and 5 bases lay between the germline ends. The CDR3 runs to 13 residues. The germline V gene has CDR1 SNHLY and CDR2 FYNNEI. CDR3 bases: TGTGCCAGCAGTGAGGAGGTGAACACTGAAGCTTTCTTT. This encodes CASSEEVNTEAFF. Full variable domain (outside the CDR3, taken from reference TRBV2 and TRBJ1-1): EPEVTQTPSHQVTQMGQEVILRCVPISNHLYFYWYRQILGQKVEFLVSFYNNEISEKSEIFDDQFSVERPDGSNFTLKIRSTKLEDSAMYFCASSEEVNTEAFFGQGTRLTVV.

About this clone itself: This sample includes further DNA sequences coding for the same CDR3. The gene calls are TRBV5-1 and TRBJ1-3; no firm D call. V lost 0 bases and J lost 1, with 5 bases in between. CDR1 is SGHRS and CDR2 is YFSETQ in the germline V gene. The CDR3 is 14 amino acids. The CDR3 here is CASSLAVSGNTIYF. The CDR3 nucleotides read TGCGCCAGCAGCTTGGCCGTATCTGGAAACACCATATATTTT.

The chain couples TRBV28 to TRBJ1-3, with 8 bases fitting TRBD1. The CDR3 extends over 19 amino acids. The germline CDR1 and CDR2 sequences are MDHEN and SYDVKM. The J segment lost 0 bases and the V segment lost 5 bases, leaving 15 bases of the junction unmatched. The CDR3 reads CASSPRTGRPGPSGNTIYF. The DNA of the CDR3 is TGTGCCAGCAGTCCTCGGACAGGGCGACCGGGACCCTCTGGAAACACCATATATTTT.

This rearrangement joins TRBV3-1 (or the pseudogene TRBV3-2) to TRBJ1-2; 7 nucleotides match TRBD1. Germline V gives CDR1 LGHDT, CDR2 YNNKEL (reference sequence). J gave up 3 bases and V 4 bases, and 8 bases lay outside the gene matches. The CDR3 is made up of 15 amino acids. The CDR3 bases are TGTGCCAGCAGCCCGTCGACAGGGTCTCACTATGGCTACACCTTC. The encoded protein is CASSPSTGSHYGYTF.

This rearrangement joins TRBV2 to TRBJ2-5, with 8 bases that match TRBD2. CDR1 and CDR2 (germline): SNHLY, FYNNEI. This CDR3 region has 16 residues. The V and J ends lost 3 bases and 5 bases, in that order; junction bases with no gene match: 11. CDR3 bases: TGTGCCAGCAGTGAGCCCGAAGAGCGGGGGATGGAGACCCAGTACTTC. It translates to CASSEPEERGMETQYF.

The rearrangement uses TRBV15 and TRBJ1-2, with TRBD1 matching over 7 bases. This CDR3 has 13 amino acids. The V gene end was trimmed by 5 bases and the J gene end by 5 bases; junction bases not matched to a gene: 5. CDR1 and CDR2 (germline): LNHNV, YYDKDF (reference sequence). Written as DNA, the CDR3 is TGTGCCACCAGCGGCCGACAGGGTTATGGCTACACCTTC. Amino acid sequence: CATSGRQGYGYTF.

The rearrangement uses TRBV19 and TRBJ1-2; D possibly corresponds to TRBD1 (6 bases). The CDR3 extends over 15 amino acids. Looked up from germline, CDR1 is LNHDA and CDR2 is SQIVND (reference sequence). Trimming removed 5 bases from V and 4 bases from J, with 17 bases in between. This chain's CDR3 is CASSYTSRGFYGYTF. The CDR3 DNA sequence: TGTGCCAGTAGTTACACGTCCAGGGGATTCTATGGCTACACCTTC.

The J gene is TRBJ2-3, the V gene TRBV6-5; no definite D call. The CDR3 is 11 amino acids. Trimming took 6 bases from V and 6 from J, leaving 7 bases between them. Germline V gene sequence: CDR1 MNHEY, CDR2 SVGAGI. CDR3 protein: CASRELDTQYF. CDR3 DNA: TGTGCCAGCAGAGAGTTGGATACGCAGTATTTT.

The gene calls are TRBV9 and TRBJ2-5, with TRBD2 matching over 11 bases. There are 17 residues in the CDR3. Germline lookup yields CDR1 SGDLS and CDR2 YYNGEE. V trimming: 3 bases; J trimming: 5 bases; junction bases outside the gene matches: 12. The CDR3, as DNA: TGTGCCAGCAGCGGAGCCCCAGCTAGCGGGGGGTGGGAGACCCAGTACTTC. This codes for CASSGAPASGGWETQYF.

The CDR3 DNA sequence: TGTGCCAGCAGTTTAAGTCTCCGCAAAACATACGAGCAGTACTTC. Protein sequence: CASSLSLRKTYEQYF. V usage is TRBV28 and J usage is TRBJ2-7; D remains unclear. Trimming removed 2 bases at V and 4 bases at J, with 15 bases between. The CDR3 is made up of 15 amino acids. From germline, CDR1 is MDHEN and CDR2 SYDVKM.

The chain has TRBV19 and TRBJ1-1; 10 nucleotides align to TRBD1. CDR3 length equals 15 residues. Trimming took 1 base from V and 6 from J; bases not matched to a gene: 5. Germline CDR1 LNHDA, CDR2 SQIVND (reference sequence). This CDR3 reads CASSIVGQGIAEAFF. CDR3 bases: TGTGCCAGTAGTATAGTGGGACAGGGGATCGCTGAAGCTTTCTTT.

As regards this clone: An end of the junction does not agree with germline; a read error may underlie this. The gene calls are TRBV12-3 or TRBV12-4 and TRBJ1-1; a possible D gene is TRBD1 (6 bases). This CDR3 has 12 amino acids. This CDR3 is CASSLGAPEAFF. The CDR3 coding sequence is TGTGCCAGCAGTTTGGGGGCACCTGAGGCTTTCTTT.